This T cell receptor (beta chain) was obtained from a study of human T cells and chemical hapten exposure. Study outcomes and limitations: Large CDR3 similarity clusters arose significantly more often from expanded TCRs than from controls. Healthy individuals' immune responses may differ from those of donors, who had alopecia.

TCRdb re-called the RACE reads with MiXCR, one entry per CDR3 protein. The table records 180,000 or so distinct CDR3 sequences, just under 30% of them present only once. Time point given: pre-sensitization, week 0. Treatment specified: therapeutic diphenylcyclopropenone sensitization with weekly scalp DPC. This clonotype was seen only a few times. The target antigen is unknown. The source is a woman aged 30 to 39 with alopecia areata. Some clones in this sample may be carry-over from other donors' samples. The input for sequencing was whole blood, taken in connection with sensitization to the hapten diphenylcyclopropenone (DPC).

In nucleotides, the CDR3 is TGTGCCGGCAGGGCAGGACCTGGAGATACGCAGTATTTT. Protein sequence: CAGRAGPGDTQYF. The chain has TRBV10-3 and TRBJ2-3, with D tentatively TRBD1 (5 bases). The V and J ends lost 11 bases and 5 bases respectively, with 17 bases between them. CDR3 size: 13 residues. Germline CDR1 ENHRY, CDR2 SYGVKD.